This record looks at one TCR beta chain sequence and its context. What antigen it recognizes has not been identified. One junction end disagrees with the germline gene, perhaps due to a read error. The same CDR3 arises from other DNA sequences in this sample as well. The sample originates from a study of shared clonotypes between healthy human individuals (dated by TCRdb to about 2020). Regarding the study in general: Three men and a couple of women, aged 18 to 49 years, made up the cohort. For each donor, CD4 naive and CD4 memory were each given three plates, CD8 naive was given two plates, and CD8 memory was given one plate. The study deeply sequenced blood TCR repertoires of five healthy adults to estimate repertoire size and the extent of clonotype sharing between individuals. Different laboratories and diverse techniques were used to prepare libraries and sequence TCR repertoires, to increase sequencing depth and limit assay-specific biases. Leukapheresis yielded between about 0.94 and 10 billion PBMCs per donor. On the study overall, not on this receptor specifically: Clonotypes shared by all four sorted-subset donors showed higher generation probabilities than non-shared clonotypes. Because the study included only a small number of donors, the genetic and exposure-history diversity represented was limited. Based on pairwise subsampling, the degree of clonotype sharing among donors was expected to be affected by sequencing depth. Sampling was restricted to blood, and TCR repertoires in tissue are likely to differ from TCR repertoires in blood. Naive subsets generally had larger estimated clonotype richness than memory subsets. Around 5.4% of naive CD4, 3.5% of naive CD8, 2% to 2.5% of memory CD4, and about 0.4% of memory CD8 clonotypes were shared across a few donors. Even with the large sequencing depth, rarefaction of the sorted-subset datasets indicated that sequencing was incomplete.

The donors were healthy, HIV-negative adults who had no recently reported acute infections or vaccinations. All donors were Caucasian adults living in Nashville, Tennessee, USA. CD4+ T cells were enriched by magnetic negative selection; naive cells were then positively selected on CD45RA, and the negative fraction formed the memory subset. Blood was obtained by leukapheresis, after which PBMCs were separated by Ficoll-Histopaque density gradient centrifugation and cryopreserved in liquid nitrogen vapor phase. Analytical flow cytometry was used to check the purity and quantity of each magnetically sorted T cell population. Genomic DNA was isolated from every sorted fraction and measured by UV absorbance on a Nanodrop 2000c. Using the deep immunoSEQ assay, TCR CDR3 regions were amplified from genomic DNA by multiplex PCR. For each cell subset, the extracted genomic DNA was distributed evenly across all wells of several immunoSEQ 96-well plates, and each plate served as one replicate. For sorted subsets, each replicate PCR was loaded with approximately 190 ng genomic DNA, equivalent to roughly 30,000 T cell genomes. The purified libraries were quantified using a Qubit 3.0 fluorometer, sized with a Bioanalyzer 2100, and then quantified again using the KAPA Library Quantification kit. Each immunoSEQ 96-well plate was sequenced on its own single-read 150-cycle Illumina NextSeq 550 flow cell. In the authors' own workflow: The immunoSEQ output contained only junctional sequences without quality scores, so filtering could not match that applied to full-length reads. Sequences were annotated with PyIR, a Python wrapper for IgBLAST v1.9, using IMGT germline references to assign V/J genes and CDR3. Any read was removed if the V/J assignment was weak (E-value above 1e-6), the CDR3 was missing, or the read contained stop codons, out-of-frame junctions, or ambiguous translated residues. A V3J clonotype was defined by an identical inferred V gene, J gene, and CDR3 amino acid sequence. To compute the percentage overlap between repertoires, the number of shared unique clonotypes was divided by the size of the smaller repertoire. Three approaches were used to assess repertoire richness: RTK rarefaction, the Chao1 estimator, and Recon v2.1 estimates of unobserved clonotypes. For all TCRbeta clonotypes obtained by the gDNA method from a handful of donors, generation probabilities were computed with OLGA. TCRdb provides this immuneACCESS table in a form limited to in-frame rearrangements. Some clones are lacking; in checked studies, under half of them reflect an unresolved V gene, and why the rest are absent is not known. For V, J and clone size, that table is used; D and trimming come from the DNA. Across this sample there are 2,500,000 or so clones, with under 95% seen only once. Of the sample, roughly 0.36% is held by the ten largest clones.

Including the terminal cysteine and phenylalanine, the CDR3 comprises 12 residues. Here the CDR3 DNA is all that survives: 36 bases in frame from base 1. Looking up the germline V gene (reference sequence) yields CDR1 GTSNPN and CDR2 SVGIG. This chain is built from TRBV30 and TRBJ1-1; TRBD1 aligns with 8 central bases. Sequenced sample: naive CD4+ T cells from PBMCs. The cell subset or site label on this specimen signifies: CD45RA+ positively selected. This clonotype was sampled from a man between 18 and 35 years old in good health. Some clones in this sample may be carry-over from other donors' samples. The DNA is TGTGCCTGCCAATCAGGGGGCAATGAAGCTTTTTTT. Its translation is CACQSGGNEAFF. The full variable domain, completed from the reference TRBV30 and TRBJ1-1 proteins outside the CDR3, reads SQTIHQWPATLVQPVGSPLSLECTVEGTSNPNLYWYRQAAGRGLQLLFYSVGIGQISSEVPQNLSASRPQDRQFILSSKKLLLSDSGFYLCACQSGGNEAFFGQGTRLTVV.